Following are 15 T cell receptor beta chains from one sample sequenced in a study of blood T cell repertoires in COVID-19. Clones were read by immunoSEQ multiplex PCR, and TCRdb kept only the in-frame ones, dropping some. The sample contains 140,000 to 150,000 clones, about 90% of which appear only once. Sequencing input: PBMCs or T cells enriched from blood (not recorded which). Receptors originate from a man between 60 and 75 years old who had recovered from COVID-19.

DNA for the CDR3: TGTGCCAGCAGCTCTTCAGGGGGCGGCACTGAAGCTTTCTTT. Translated: CASSSSGGGTEAFF. The chain links TRBV11-2 to TRBJ1-1, with 8 bases that match TRBD1. The V segment lost 4 bases and the J segment 4 bases; nucleotides outside the gene matches: 5. Germline loops: CDR1 SGHAT, CDR2 FQNNGV. The CDR3 contains 14 residues.

The V call is TRBV5-1, the J call TRBJ1-2, with 7 bases fitting TRBD1. V lost 4 bases to trimming and J lost 2 bases; unmatched junction nucleotides: 5. Germline-derived CDR1 and CDR2 are SGHRS and YFSETQ. This CDR3 has 14 residues. CDR3 loop: CASSEGQSNYGYTF. For the CDR3, the DNA is TGCGCCAGCAGCGAGGGACAGTCAAACTATGGCTACACCTTC. Filled out from reference TRBV5-1 and TRBJ1-2, the complete variable domain reads KAGVTQTPRYLIKTRGQQVTLSCSPISGHRSVSWYQQTPGQGLQFLFEYFSETQRNKGNFPGRFSGRQFSNSRSEMNVSTLELGDSALYLCASSEGQSNYGYTFGSGTRLTVV.

This clone has just a few counts. This sequence joins TRBV19 and TRBJ2-7; 11 nucleotides align to TRBD2. In germline, CDR1 is LNHDA, CDR2 SQIVND (reference sequence). Trimming took 8 bases from V and 4 from J; bases not matched to a gene: 7. The CDR3 loop spans 14 amino acids. In DNA, the CDR3 is TGTGCCAGTTCCCTAGCGGGAGGAACATACGAGCAGTACTTC. Amino acid sequence: CASSLAGGTYEQYF.

This clone was observed a single time. This chain connects TRBV6-6 to TRBJ1-3, with a weak D call TRBD1 (6 bases). CDR3 size: 15 residues. The V gene lost 7 bases and the J gene lost 4 bases, with 17 bases spanning the gap. In germline, CDR1 is MNHNY, CDR2 SVGAGI (reference sequence). Here the CDR3 reads CASTLDWTAGNTIYF. The DNA for the CDR3 is TGTGCCAGCACGTTGGATTGGACAGCCGGAAACACCATATATTTT.

The chain carries TRBV28 and TRBJ1-1, with D maybe TRBD1 (5 bases). The germline CDR1 and CDR2 sequences are MDHEN and SYDVKM. V gave up 8 bases and J gave up 3 bases, with 13 bases separating them. The CDR3 has 13 residues. CDR3 in amino acids: CASGGYSYTEAFF. Here the CDR3 DNA reads TGTGCCAGCGGGGGGTATTCTTACACTGAAGCTTTCTTT.

The gene calls are TRBV24-1 and TRBJ2-7, with D possibly being TRBD2 (5 bases). The germline V gene encodes CDR1 KGHDR and CDR2 SFDVKD. The ends were cut back, 1 base at V and 4 bases at J, with 7 bases in the middle. The CDR3 totals 13 residues. The CDR3 protein is CATSDFRGYEQYF. CDR3 DNA sequence: TGTGCCACCAGTGATTTCCGAGGGTACGAGCAGTACTTC.

CDR3 protein: CASSPAGGGDTEAFF. The CDR3 DNA sequence: TGTGCCAGCTCACCAGCGGGGGGGGGTGACACTGAAGCTTTCTTT. The V and J genes are TRBV18 and TRBJ1-1; maybe TRBD1 (5 bases). This CDR3 contains 15 residues. Germline CDR1 and CDR2: KGHSH and LQKENI. Trimming shortened V by 2 bases and J by 3 bases, and 13 bases separated the two germline ends.

The V call is TRBV10-3, the J call TRBJ2-7; TRBD1 agrees at 7 bases. Trimming took 10 bases from V and 5 from J; bases not matched to a gene: 11. This CDR3 region has 13 residues. In germline, CDR1 is ENHRY, CDR2 SYGVKD. CDR3 DNA: TGTGCCAGCGAGTCCAGGGGGATGAACGAGCAGTACTTC. Residues: CASESRGMNEQYF.

The V call is TRBV5-4, the J call TRBJ2-7, with 13 nucleotides matching TRBD2. The germline CDR1 and CDR2 sequences are SGHNT and YYREEE (reference sequence). Trimming removed 6 bases from V and 0 bases from J; junction bases left unmatched: 3. This CDR3 region has 15 residues. Here the CDR3 reads CASKLAGGPSYEQYF. CDR3 in DNA: TGTGCCAGCAAACTAGCGGGGGGGCCCTCCTACGAGCAGTACTTC.

This chain links TRBV5-4 with TRBJ2-6; D perhaps matches TRBD1 (6 bases). Germline V gene data show CDR1 as SGHNT and CDR2 as YYREEE (reference sequence). V lost 9 bases and J 0 bases, leaving 19 bases between the germline ends. This CDR3 is built from 17 residues. The CDR3 is CATKGDRGRSGANVLTF. The CDR3 nucleotides are TGTGCCACAAAGGGGGACCGAGGCCGCTCTGGGGCCAACGTCCTGACTTTC.

The chain joins TRBV19 to TRBJ1-4; unclear D gene. Germline lookup yields CDR1 LNHDA and CDR2 SQIVND (reference sequence). This CDR3 is built from 12 residues. Trimming stripped 8 bases from V and 4 bases from J, with 8 bases between. CDR3 sequence: CASGPNNEKLFF. In DNA, the CDR3 is TGTGCCAGTGGGCCGAATAATGAAAAACTGTTTTTT.

The chain recombines TRBV18 with TRBJ2-3; weak D call: TRBD1 (6 bases). The germline V and J ends were trimmed by 2 bases and 4 bases, with 13 bases remaining between them. The CDR3 spans 15 residues. Germline loops: CDR1 KGHSH, CDR2 LQKENI. CDR3 protein: CASSPGDTTPDTQYF. The CDR3 DNA reads as TGTGCCAGCTCACCAGGGGACACCACTCCAGATACGCAGTATTTT.

The chain combines TRBV20-1 with TRBJ2-1; no clear D. Germline V gene sequence: CDR1 DFQATT, CDR2 SNEGSKA (reference sequence). The CDR3 contains 13 residues. V gave up 3 bases and J gave up 1 base, with 7 bases separating them. In DNA form, the CDR3 reads TGCAGTGCTAGTACATCGTCCTACAATGAGCAGTTCTTC. It yields the protein CSASTSSYNEQFF.

This chain joins TRBV24-1 and TRBJ1-1, with 7 bases identical to TRBD1. Trimming at V came to 4 bases and at J to 4 bases, leaving 11 bases not matched to a gene. CDR3 length: 16 residues. In germline, CDR1 is KGHDR, CDR2 SFDVKD. As DNA, the CDR3 is TGTGCCACCAGTGAACGGACACCCAGGGGGAGCACTGAAGCTTTCTTT. Translating gives CATSERTPRGSTEAFF.

The genes are TRBV28 and TRBJ1-1, with 7 bases matching TRBD1. Germline trimming cut 5 bases from V and 1 base from J; bases unmatched to any gene: 16. CDR1 is MDHEN and CDR2 is SYDVKM in the germline V gene. The CDR3 runs 18 residues. CDR3 protein: CASSSPGQQMSWNTEAFF. The CDR3, as DNA: TGTGCCAGCAGTAGTCCGGGACAGCAAATGTCATGGAACACTGAAGCTTTCTTT.